This T cell receptor (beta chain) was sequenced during a study of molecular identifiers for immune sequencing clone quantification. Points from the study as a whole: Effector cells kept over 98% of their molecules in clones above 20 RNA copies, while naive cells kept under 1% there. Because of identical TCR molecules sharing a barcode, sizes of highly expanded clones could be underestimated. Jurkat TCR RNA spiked in from one cell could reportedly be detected among about 1.1 million naive cells.

The CDR3 spans 15 residues. The germline gives CDR1 SGHDT, CDR2 YYEEEE. TCRdb itself ran the PCR reads through MiXCR, one entry per CDR3 protein. The sample has just over 95,000 distinct CDR3 sequences; roughly a quarter are singletons. On this clonotype: Antigen: not known. One end of the junction varies from germline; a read error may be responsible.

This TCR was sampled from a human donor in good health. Some libraries in this study had Jurkat cell RNA spiked in. The V and J genes are TRBV5-6 and TRBJ1-1; 7 nucleotides line up with TRBD1. Specimen: naive CD8+ T cells from blood, with Jurkat cell RNA spiked in. Subset given: FACS-sorted CD8+CD4-CCR7+CD45RA+ naive T cells. In DNA form, the CDR3 reads TGTGCCAGCAACCCCAGACAGGGATTGAACACTGAAGCTTTCTTC. It translates to CASNPRQGLNTEAFF.